This T cell receptor beta chain was identified in a study of blood T cells in healthy people across ages. Notes on the study in general: Per million T cells, TCR beta diversity dropped about linearly as age rose. There were more naive CD4+ cells and higher diversity in long-lived donors than in aged donors. No one knew whether donors had CMV, which possibly confounded expanded clonotype changes.

A J-beta primer mix and a sample-barcoded 5' primer were used in a second PCR of roughly 7 to 12 cycles. MiXCR was run by TCRdb on the 5' RACE reads, yielding one entry per CDR3 protein. The data contain about 1.4 million distinct CDR3 sequences, 55% to 75% of them singletons. Points on this clonotype: What it recognizes is unknown.

V shed 6 bases and J shed 8 bases, with 13 bases lying between them. This CDR3 contains 12 residues. Germline V gene sequence: CDR1 MDHEN, CDR2 SYDVKM. The source is a man between 18 and 29 years old in good health. The V gene is TRBV28, the J gene TRBJ1-2, with TRBD1 as a possible D gene (5 bases). Sequenced: blood. The CDR3: CASSKQEGGYTF. The CDR3 DNA reads TGTGCCAGCAGCAAACAGGAGGGGGGCTACACCTTC.